This TCR beta chain was obtained from a study of shared clonotypes between healthy human individuals. The method was immunoSEQ multiplex PCR; TCRdb's version includes in-frame clones alone and lacks a portion of them. The sample has more than 2 million clones; over 85% are singletons. Whole-study findings and limits: A few donors had 4% to 6.5% of their naive CD4 clonotypes in common.

As for this clone: What it binds is not known.

The CDR3 is made up of 15 amino acids. The germline V gene has CDR1 LNHDA and CDR2 SQIVND (reference sequence). Trimming shortened V by 1 base and J by 6 bases, and 15 bases separated the two germline ends. None of the donors, who were healthy HIV-negative adults, had recently had acute infections or vaccinations. The V and J genes are TRBV19 and TRBJ1-2; D perhaps matches TRBD1 (6 bases). What was sequenced was naive CD4+ T cells sorted from blood. As for subset: CD45RA+ positively selected. The clonotype comes from a man between 18 and 35 years old in good health. Written as DNA, the CDR3 is TGTGCCAGTAGTATAGCACGGGGGCGTACGAATGGCTACACCTTC. It specifies CASSIARGRTNGYTF.